The clone carrying this T cell receptor beta chain was seen a few times. Its antigen is not known. The record originates from a study of CD8 T cells in ankylosing spondylitis. Germline trimming cut 4 bases from V and 0 bases from J; bases unmatched to any gene: 1. CDR1 and CDR2 (germline): MGHRA, YSYEKL. The CDR3 contains 14 residues. Construction of TCR beta libraries was performed using quantitative 5'-RACE with molecular barcodes. TCRdb itself ran the 5' RACE reads through MiXCR, one entry per CDR3 protein. This table holds 30,000 to 35,000 distinct CDR3 sequences, 30% found once. Study-level points and caveats: Several highly homologous variants formed a TCR beta motif that appeared characteristic of ankylosing spondylitis blood.

The receptor's source is a male donor with ankylosing spondylitis. Specimen: synovial fluid, either unsorted or a sorted T cell fraction (not recorded which). V is TRBV4-1 and J is TRBJ2-3; TRBD2 aligns across 7 bases. The CDR3 sequence: CASSPGLSTDTQYF. The CDR3 coding sequence is TGCGCCAGCAGCCCGGGACTAAGCACAGATACGCAGTATTTT.